This TCR beta chain originates from a study of tumor-infiltrating lymphocytes in primary liver carcinoma. Reverse transcription of approximately 500 ng total RNA with a constant-region primer produced TCR beta cDNA. ARM-PCR was slightly modified, and three nested multiplex PCR rounds with it gave rise to the TCR beta libraries. TCRdb reanalysed the multiplex PCR reads using MiXCR and keeps one entry per CDR3 protein. In the table there are roughly 100,000 distinct CDR3 sequences, roughly 80% of which are singletons. General study results and limits: Relative to tumor region pairs, the tumor-adjacent and tumor-blood pairs showed overlap that was lower.

With regard to this clonotype: Antigen: not known. One end of the junction is discordant with germline, which a read error may explain.

Scientists recovered RNA and DNA together from approximately 20-30 mg of unsorted bulk tissue. The source material was liver tumor tissue from sampling region 3. Subset of the sample: tumor region T3, left-lateral pole. This receptor was identified in a man in his forties with primary liver carcinoma and hepatitis B virus infection.

The CDR3 nucleotides read TGTGCCAGCAAGTCACAGGGCCAGGGCACGGATACGCAGTATTTT. Translation: CASKSQGQGTDTQYF. This chain uses TRBV6-1 with TRBJ2-3; TRBD1 might be the D (6 bases). From germline, CDR1 is MNHNS and CDR2 SASEGT. This CDR3 has 15 residues.